This T cell receptor beta chain came from a study of T cell responses to AZD1222 COVID-19 vaccine. Study-level findings and limits: Along spike, vaccine-associated CD4 TCRs were found throughout, with dominance at 160-218 and 743-854.

Trimming removed 0 bases from V and 5 bases from J, with 6 bases in between. CDR3 length equals 13 residues. In germline, CDR1 is SGDLS, CDR2 YYNGEE. This clone was seen only once. The antigen is undetermined. The sample has other DNA sequences that encode this CDR3 too. Clones were sequenced by immunoSEQ multiplex PCR, and TCRdb holds only the in-frame ones, with some missing. The sample has tens of thousands of clones, around 80% seen once. The chain carries TRBV9 and TRBJ2-1, with D unresolved. Sequences were derived from peripheral blood, sampled on day 0 of AZD1222 vaccination. The TCR was taken from an adult in good health. In nucleotides, the CDR3 is TGTGCCAGCAGCGTAGGACTCAACAATGAGCAGTTCTTC. Amino acid sequence: CASSVGLNNEQFF.